These 30 T cell receptor beta chains originate from one sample sequenced in a study of regulatory T cells in long-lasting Graves disease. Time point reported: newly diagnosed GD, antithyroid drugs for less than 3 months. PBMCs provided the RNA from which the TCR library was made. Construction of the TCR beta libraries employed iRepertoire HTBI primers in conjunction with Arm-PCR of CDR3 regions. TCRdb used MiXCR to reprocess the multiplex PCR reads, holding one entry per CDR3 protein. This sample yields about 470,000 distinct CDR3 sequences, of which about 15% are seen a single time; around 17% belongs to the top ten. These data also formed part of another study, on T cells in Graves' hyperthyroidism and ophthalmopathy.

The material was peripheral blood mononuclear cells (PBMCs), obtained at new diagnosis, from a patient treated with antithyroid drugs. The receptors were sampled from a woman in her thirties with Graves disease.

The chain joins TRBV4-2 to TRBJ1-5; D gene uncertain. Deletions cut 0 bases from V and 4 bases from J, with 16 bases between. CDR1 LGHNA and CDR2 YNFKEQ come from the germline V gene. The CDR3 has 17 amino acids. The DNA for the CDR3 is TGTGCCAGCAGCCAAGATGGAGAGCTAGCCCGAAATCAGCCCCAGCATTTT. This gives the protein CASSQDGELARNQPQHF.

This clonotype was recorded many times. The V gene is TRBV30, the J gene TRBJ2-4; D gene uncertain. V was trimmed by 4 bases and J by 5 bases, leaving 9 bases between them. CDR1 is GTSNPN, CDR2 SVGIG, per germline (reference sequence). The CDR3 length is 12 residues. CDR3 region: CAWTPTENIQYF. The CDR3 DNA reads as TGTGCCTGGACACCAACAGAAAACATTCAGTACTTC.

The chain has TRBV6-1 and TRBJ1-1; TRBD1 is a possible D gene (6 bases). Germline V gene sequence: CDR1 MNHNS, CDR2 SASEGT. The length of the CDR3 is 13 residues. The V and J ends lost 8 bases and 6 bases respectively, with 16 bases between them. The CDR3 reads CASQQGMLAEAFF. For the CDR3, the DNA is TGTGCCAGCCAACAGGGAATGCTTGCTGAAGCTTTCTTT.

This clonotype was counted at least ten times. The V call is TRBV4-1, the J call TRBJ1-2, with D possibly matching TRBD1 (6 bases). CDR1 and CDR2 from the germline V gene are MGHRA and YSYEKL. The CDR3 runs to 14 residues. Trimming removed 6 bases at V and 6 bases at J, with 17 bases between. CDR3 in DNA: TGCGCCAGCAGGGCAGAAACAGGGATACATGGCTACACCTTC. It codes for CASRAETGIHGYTF.

The chain couples TRBV5-1 to TRBJ2-2, with D uncertain. CDR1 and CDR2 from the germline V gene are SGHRS and YFSETQ. The CDR3 length is 15 residues. Trimming took off 4 bases at V and 4 bases at J, with 14 bases between the two ends. The CDR3: CASSPGRVGTGELFF. CDR3 bases: TGCGCCAGCAGCCCAGGTCGGGTGGGCACCGGGGAGCTGTTTTTT.

This clonotype was detected ten times or more. This chain links TRBV20-1 with TRBJ2-3, with TRBD2 identical over 9 bases. The germline CDR1 and CDR2 sequences are DFQATT and SNEGSKA (reference sequence). The CDR3 is 14 amino acids. Trimming at V came to 5 bases and at J to 6 bases, leaving 9 bases not matched to a gene. The CDR3 spells CSAGPGTSYDTQYF. CDR3 DNA: TGCAGTGCTGGCCCCGGGACTAGCTATGATACGCAGTATTTT.

This chain connects TRBV20-1 to TRBJ1-5, with a weak D call TRBD1 (5 bases). The CDR3 is 13 amino acids. Trimming left V 8 bases short and J 0 bases short, with 11 bases between. Germline CDR1 and CDR2: DFQATT and SNEGSKA (reference sequence). The CDR3 sequence: CSTTGDSNQPQHF. Here the CDR3 DNA reads TGCAGTACTACAGGAGATAGCAATCAGCCCCAGCATTTT.

This chain uses TRBV7-2 with TRBJ2-7, with D hard to call. The germline V gene encodes CDR1 SGHTA and CDR2 FQGNSA. The V and J ends lost 5 bases and 8 bases respectively, with 16 bases between them. The CDR3 covers 13 residues. Written as DNA, the CDR3 is TGTGCCAGCAGCCCCGCCTTTAGGACCCAGCAGTACTTC. Translated: CASSPAFRTQQYF. Full variable domain (missing parts from reference TRBV7-2 and TRBJ2-7): GAGVSQSPSNKVTEKGKDVELRCDPISGHTALYWYRQSLGQGLEFLIYFQGNSAPDKSGLPSDRFSAERTGGSVSTLTIQRTQQEDSAVYLCASSPAFRTQQYFGPGTRLTVT.

This clonotype was seen a handful of times. J is TRBJ2-3 and V is TRBV28; tentative D call: TRBD1 (6 bases). The J call may be wrong; the DNA end is better matched by TRBJ1-1. Germline V gene lookup returns CDR1 MDHEN and CDR2 SYDVKM. This CDR3 comprises 11 residues. Here the CDR3 DNA reads TGTGCCAGCGGGCCGGGGGCGTGGGCTTTCTTT. It translates to CASGPGAWAFF.

Worth noting for this clonotype: A much larger clone sits a single nucleotide away, making a read error possible. The chain carries TRBV27 and TRBJ2-7; 7 positions agree with TRBD2. CDR3 size: 19 residues. Germline V gene lookup returns CDR1 MNHEY and CDR2 SMNVEV (reference sequence). The CDR3 nucleotides read TGTGCCAGCAGCCTTCTTTCTGGGTCGGGGGGTTTTTTAAGCTACGGGCAGTACTTC. This sequence encodes CASSLLSGSGGFLSYGQYF.

For this clonotype: A single base separates this from a much larger clone, so it may be a read error. The chain has TRBV7-3 and TRBJ2-1; TRBD1 is a possible D gene (6 bases). This CDR3 contains 16 residues. The germline V gene has CDR1 SGHTA and CDR2 FQGTGA. Trimming stripped 5 bases from V and 3 bases from J, with 17 bases between. The CDR3 bases are TGTGCCAGCAGCCCCGTAGACGGGACACTCTACAATGAGCAGTTCTTC. This gives the protein CASSPVDGTLYNEQFF.

The rearrangement links TRBV5-4 to TRBJ2-1; TRBD2 aligns across 10 bases. The CDR3 runs to 15 residues. From germline, CDR1 is SGHNT and CDR2 YYREEE (reference sequence). The J segment lost 4 bases and the V segment lost 4 bases, leaving 5 bases of the junction unmatched. The CDR3 region has the DNA TGTGCCAGCAGCAGAGGACTAGCGGCGTACAATGAGCAGTTCTTC. As protein: CASSRGLAAYNEQFF. The entire variable domain, with the rest obtained from reference TRBV5-4 and TRBJ2-1, is as follows: ETGVTQSPTHLIKTRGQQVTLRCSSQSGHNTVSWYQQALGQGPQFIFQYYREEENGRGNFPPRFSGLQFPNYSSELNVNALELDDSALYLCASSRGLAAYNEQFFGPGTRLTVL.

This clonotype was counted at least ten times. This sequence joins TRBV13 and TRBJ2-1, with TRBD2 matching over 7 bases. There are 16 residues in the CDR3. Germline V gene lookup returns CDR1 PRHDT and CDR2 FYEKMQ (reference sequence). V gave up 5 bases and J gave up 8 bases; unmatched junction bases: 15. CDR3 sequence (DNA): TGTGCCAGCAGCCTGGGACGGCGGGAGAAGAGCCATGAGCAGTTCTTC. Protein sequence: CASSLGRREKSHEQFF.

The chain is built from TRBV6-2 or TRBV6-3 and TRBJ1-6; D uncertain. CDR3 length: 18 amino acids. Looked up from germline, CDR1 is MNHEY and CDR2 is SVGEGT. The V end was cut by 0 bases, the J end by 5 bases, with 17 bases between. DNA of the CDR3: TGTGCCAGCAGTTACTCGCCCGGGCCCTTGCGGAATAATTCACCCCTCCACTTT. Translation: CASSYSPGPLRNNSPLHF.

This clonotype was detected ten times or more. The chain recombines TRBV24-1 with TRBJ2-1, with TRBD2 matching over 12 bases. This CDR3 region has 19 residues. Unmatched junction bases numbered 11, after V lost 3 bases and J lost 3 bases. Per germline, CDR1 KGHDR and CDR2 SFDVKD. This CDR3 is CATSDPLAGGPIGYNEQFF. In nucleotides, the CDR3 is TGTGCCACCAGTGATCCCCTAGCGGGAGGGCCTATTGGCTACAATGAGCAGTTCTTC.

This clonotype was observed at least ten times. V usage is TRBV24-1 and J usage is TRBJ2-1; 10 nucleotides agree with TRBD1. This CDR3 has 16 residues. Germline assignment: CDR1 KGHDR and CDR2 SFDVKD. Germline trimming cut 2 bases from V and 5 bases from J; bases unmatched to any gene: 5. CDR3 nucleotide sequence: TGTGCCACCAGTGATTATTCCGGGACAGGGGACAATGAGCAGTTCTTC. Protein: CATSDYSGTGDNEQFF.

Of note for this clonotype: One junction end does not reproduce the germline sequence, and a read error may be involved. CDR3 sequence: CASINPGTTVGLF. The CDR3, as DNA: TGTGCCAGCATCAACCCAGGGACCACCGTGGGTCTCTTC. The chain carries TRBV28 and TRBJ2-1; D possibly matches TRBD1 or TRBD2 (5 bases each). The CDR3 runs to 13 residues. Germline V lookup: CDR1 MDHEN, CDR2 SYDVKM.

The V call is TRBV19, the J call TRBJ1-2, with a weak D call TRBD1 (5 bases). CDR1 and CDR2 from the germline V gene are LNHDA and SQIVND (reference sequence). The CDR3 spans 14 residues. Trimming removed 10 bases from V and 5 bases from J, with 20 bases in between. DNA for the CDR3: TGTGCCACTGCCATCGGGGGAGGGGAGTATGGCTACACCTTC. It specifies CATAIGGGEYGYTF.

As for this clonotype: Compared with germline, one end of the junction differs, possibly owing to a read error. The rearrangement joins TRBV6-2 or TRBV6-3 to TRBJ2-4, with 8 bases identical to TRBD1. The CDR3 covers 15 residues. Germline V gene data show CDR1 as MNHEY and CDR2 as SVGEGT. The CDR3 DNA follows: TGTGCCAGCAGTCCACTACAGGGGGACAAAGACATTCAGTACTTC. This sequence encodes CASSPLQGDKDIQYF.

This clonotype was counted many times. V and J are TRBV28 and TRBJ1-2; TRBD1 is a possible D gene (5 bases). V was trimmed by 3 bases and J by 2 bases, leaving 16 bases between them. Germline V lookup: CDR1 MDHEN, CDR2 SYDVKM. This CDR3 comprises 16 residues. CDR3 coding DNA: TGTGCCAGCAGTTTGCCCGACAGAGAACACAACTATGGCTACACCTTC. Amino acids: CASSLPDREHNYGYTF.

J is TRBJ2-3 and V is TRBV9; 8 bases fit TRBD2. In germline, CDR1 is SGDLS, CDR2 YYNGEE. This CDR3 has 14 amino acids. V trimming: 0 bases; J trimming: 5 bases; junction bases outside the gene matches: 2. The CDR3 coding sequence is TGTGCCAGCAGCGTAGCGGGAGGGCGAGATACGCAGTATTTT. It codes for CASSVAGGRDTQYF.

Comments on this clonotype: A much larger clone is a single base away; this may be a read error. The chain employs TRBV18 and TRBJ2-1; 9 positions match TRBD1. The CDR3 runs 15 residues. Germline CDR1 KGHSH, CDR2 LQKENI. This chain's CDR3 is CAGSEQGASSYEQFF. The CDR3 nucleotides read TGTGCCGGCTCAGAACAGGGGGCGTCTTCCTATGAGCAGTTCTTC.

In its sample, this clonotype was seen many times. J is TRBJ1-6 and V is TRBV11-1, with 7 bases that match TRBD1. Looked up from germline, CDR1 is SGHAT and CDR2 is FQDESV (reference sequence). The V gene end was trimmed by 3 bases and the J gene end by 8 bases; junction bases not matched to a gene: 7. The CDR3 contains 15 residues. The CDR3 DNA sequence: TGTGCCAGCAGCTTTGTCGACAGGGAGGATTCACCCCTCCACTTT. This gives the protein CASSFVDREDSPLHF.

This clonotype was seen a handful of times. The CDR3 region has the DNA TGCAGTGGGGGGTATGGGGAGCAGTACTTC. Translating it yields CSGGYGEQYF. This rearrangement joins TRBV20-1 to TRBJ2-7; D tentatively fits TRBD1 or TRBD2 (5 bases each). This CDR3 contains 10 residues. V lost 7 bases and J lost 7, with 11 bases in between. CDR1 DFQATT and CDR2 SNEGSKA come from the germline V gene (reference sequence).

Only one count was recorded for this clonotype. This is likely an artifact of a read error, given a far larger clone one base away. Lacking the conserved final phenylalanine or tryptophan, this CDR3 likely reflects a read error. The V gene is TRBV6-2 or TRBV6-3, the J gene TRBJ1-2, with D hard to call. The V end lost 7 bases, the J end lost 5 bases, and 17 bases lay between the germline ends. CDR1 and CDR2 (germline): MNHEY, SVGEGT. The CDR3 loop spans 14 amino acids. The CDR3 region has the DNA TGTGCCAGCACCCACGCCTCCGCGGGGTATGGCTACACCCTC. Its protein product is CASTHASAGYGYTL.

There are many counts of this clonotype. The rearrangement uses TRBV7-9 and TRBJ2-1; 11 bases are a match to TRBD2. The length of the CDR3 is 16 residues. The germline V gene encodes CDR1 SEHNR and CDR2 FQNEAQ (reference sequence). V lost 2 bases, J lost 5 bases, and 5 bases stayed unmatched. CDR3 in amino acids: CASSLTLAGAHNEQFF. The CDR3 coding sequence is TGTGCCAGCAGCTTAACACTAGCGGGAGCCCACAATGAGCAGTTCTTC.

The V call is TRBV12-5, the J call TRBJ1-2; no definite D call. Trimming cost V 5 bases and J 1 base, with 8 bases left between them. Germline-derived CDR1 and CDR2 are LGHNT and FRNRAP. The CDR3 runs to 13 residues. The CDR3 region has the DNA TGTGCTAGTGGTCAGTCGAATAACTATGGCTACACCTTC. Translation: CASGQSNNYGYTF.

This clonotype was seen at least ten times. The chain employs TRBV10-3 and TRBJ2-5; no definite D call. The CDR3 is 11 residues long. Germline CDR1 reads ENHRY; CDR2 reads SYGVKD. V was pared by 3 bases and J by 4 bases, with 3 bases between. The CDR3 DNA sequence: TGTGCCATCAGTGATTTAGAGACCCAGTACTTC. Translating it yields CAISDLETQYF.

This clonotype was counted at least ten times. The rearrangement links TRBV12-3 or TRBV12-4 to TRBJ1-1; TRBD1 might be the D (6 bases). The CDR3 runs to 16 residues. Trimming cost V 6 bases and J 5 bases, with 22 bases left between them. The CDR3 is CASSSPGGGAETEAFF. CDR3 nucleotides: TGTGCCAGCAGCTCCCCGGGGGGGGGCGCGGAAACTGAAGCTTTCTTT.

This clonotype was seen at least ten times. The genes are TRBV10-1 and TRBJ2-5; TRBD2 matches 9 bases. The CDR3 covers 16 residues. Germline V gives CDR1 WNHNN, CDR2 SYGVQD (reference sequence). J was trimmed by 5 bases and V by 6 bases; bases with no gene match: 13. The CDR3 here is CASSNTGGRAEETQYF. The CDR3 coding sequence is TGCGCCAGCAGCAATACGGGCGGGAGGGCCGAGGAGACCCAGTACTTC.